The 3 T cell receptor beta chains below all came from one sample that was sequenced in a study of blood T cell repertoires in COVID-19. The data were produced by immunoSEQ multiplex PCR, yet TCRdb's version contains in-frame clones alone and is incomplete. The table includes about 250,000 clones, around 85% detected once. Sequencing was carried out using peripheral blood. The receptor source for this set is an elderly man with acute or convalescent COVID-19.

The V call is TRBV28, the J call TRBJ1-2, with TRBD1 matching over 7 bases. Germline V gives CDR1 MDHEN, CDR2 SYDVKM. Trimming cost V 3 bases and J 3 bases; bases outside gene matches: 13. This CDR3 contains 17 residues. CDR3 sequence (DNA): TGTGCCAGCAGTTTTCAGGGGGAGGTCCGTAGAGACTATGGCTACACCTTC. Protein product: CASSFQGEVRRDYGYTF.

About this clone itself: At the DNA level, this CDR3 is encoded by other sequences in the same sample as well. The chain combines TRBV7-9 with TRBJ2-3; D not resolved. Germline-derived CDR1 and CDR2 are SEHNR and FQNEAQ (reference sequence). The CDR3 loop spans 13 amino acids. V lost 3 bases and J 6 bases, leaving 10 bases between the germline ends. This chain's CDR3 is CASSFGSADTQYF. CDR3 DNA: TGTGCCAGCAGCTTCGGGTCTGCGGATACGCAGTATTTT.

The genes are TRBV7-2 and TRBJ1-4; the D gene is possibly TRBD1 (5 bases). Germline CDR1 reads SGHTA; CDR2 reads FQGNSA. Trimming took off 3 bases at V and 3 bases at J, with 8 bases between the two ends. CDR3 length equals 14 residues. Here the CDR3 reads CASSLAGPNEKLFF. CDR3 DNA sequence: TGTGCCAGCAGCTTGGCGGGACCTAATGAAAAACTGTTTTTT.